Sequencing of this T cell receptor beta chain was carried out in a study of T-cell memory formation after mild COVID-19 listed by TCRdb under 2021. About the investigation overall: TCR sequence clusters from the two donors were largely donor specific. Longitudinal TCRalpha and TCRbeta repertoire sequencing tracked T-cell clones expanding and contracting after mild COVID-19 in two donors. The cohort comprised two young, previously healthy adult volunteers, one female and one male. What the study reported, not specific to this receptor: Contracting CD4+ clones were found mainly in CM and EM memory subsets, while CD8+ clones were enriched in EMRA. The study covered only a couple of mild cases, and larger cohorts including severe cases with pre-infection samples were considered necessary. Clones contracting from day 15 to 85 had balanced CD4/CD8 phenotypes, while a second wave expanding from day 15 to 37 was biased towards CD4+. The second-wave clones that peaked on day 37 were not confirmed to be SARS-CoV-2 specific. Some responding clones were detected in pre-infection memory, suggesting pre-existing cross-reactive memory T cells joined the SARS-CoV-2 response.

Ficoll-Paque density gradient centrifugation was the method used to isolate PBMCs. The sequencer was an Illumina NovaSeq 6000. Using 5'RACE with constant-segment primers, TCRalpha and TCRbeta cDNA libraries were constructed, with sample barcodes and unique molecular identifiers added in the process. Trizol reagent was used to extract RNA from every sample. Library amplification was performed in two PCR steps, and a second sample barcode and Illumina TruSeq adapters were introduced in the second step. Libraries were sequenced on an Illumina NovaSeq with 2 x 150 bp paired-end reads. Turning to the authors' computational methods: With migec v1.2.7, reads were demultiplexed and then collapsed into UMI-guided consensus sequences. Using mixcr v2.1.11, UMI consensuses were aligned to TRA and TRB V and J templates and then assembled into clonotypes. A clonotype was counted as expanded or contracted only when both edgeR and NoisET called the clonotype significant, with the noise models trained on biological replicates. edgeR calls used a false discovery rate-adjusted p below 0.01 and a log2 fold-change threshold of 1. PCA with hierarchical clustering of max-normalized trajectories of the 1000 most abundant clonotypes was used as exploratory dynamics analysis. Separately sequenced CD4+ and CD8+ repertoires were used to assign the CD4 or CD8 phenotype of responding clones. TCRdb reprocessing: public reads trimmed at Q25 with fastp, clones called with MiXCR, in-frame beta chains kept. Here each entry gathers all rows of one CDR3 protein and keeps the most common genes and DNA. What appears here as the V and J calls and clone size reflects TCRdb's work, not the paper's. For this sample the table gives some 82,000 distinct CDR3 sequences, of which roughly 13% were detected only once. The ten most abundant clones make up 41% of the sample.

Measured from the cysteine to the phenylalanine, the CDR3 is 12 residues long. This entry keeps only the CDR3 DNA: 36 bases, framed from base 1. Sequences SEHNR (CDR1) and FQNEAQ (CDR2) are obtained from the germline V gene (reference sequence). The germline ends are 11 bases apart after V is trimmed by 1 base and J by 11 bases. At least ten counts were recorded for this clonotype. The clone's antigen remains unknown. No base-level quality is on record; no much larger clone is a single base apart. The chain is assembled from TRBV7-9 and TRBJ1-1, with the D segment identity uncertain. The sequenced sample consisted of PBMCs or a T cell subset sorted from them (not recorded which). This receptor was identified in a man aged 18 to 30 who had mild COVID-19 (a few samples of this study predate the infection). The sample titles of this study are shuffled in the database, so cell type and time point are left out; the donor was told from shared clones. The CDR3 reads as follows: CASSLVAAGAFF. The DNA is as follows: TGTGCCAGCAGCTTAGTCGCGGCTGGGGCTTTCTTT.